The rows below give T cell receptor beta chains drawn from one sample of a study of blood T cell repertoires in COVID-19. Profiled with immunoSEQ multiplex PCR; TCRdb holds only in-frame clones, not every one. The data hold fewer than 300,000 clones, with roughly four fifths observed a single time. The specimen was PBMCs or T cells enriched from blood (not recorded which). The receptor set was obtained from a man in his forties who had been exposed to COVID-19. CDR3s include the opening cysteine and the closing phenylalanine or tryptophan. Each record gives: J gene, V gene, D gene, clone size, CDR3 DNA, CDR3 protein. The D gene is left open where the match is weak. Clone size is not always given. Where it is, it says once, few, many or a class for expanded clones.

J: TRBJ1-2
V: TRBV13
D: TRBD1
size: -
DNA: TGTGCCAGCAGCTTAGGGGACAGGGCCGCGGGCTACACCTTC
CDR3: CASSLGDRAAGYTF

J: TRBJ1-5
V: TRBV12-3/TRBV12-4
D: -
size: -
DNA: TGTGCCAGCAACCCCCAGGATGGGCCCCAGCATTTT
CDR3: CASNPQDGPQHF

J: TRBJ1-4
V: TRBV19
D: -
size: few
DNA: TGTGCCAGTCTCTCTCTTTTGGGGGCCGGTAATGAAAAACTGTTTTTT
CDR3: CASLSLLGAGNEKLFF

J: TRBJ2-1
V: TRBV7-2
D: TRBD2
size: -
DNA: TGTGCCAGCAGCCCCCCGAGACTAGCCTTAGTTGAGCAGTTCTTC
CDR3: CASSPPRLALVEQFF

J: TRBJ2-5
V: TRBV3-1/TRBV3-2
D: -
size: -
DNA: TGTGCCAGCACCCGAACAGGGGCGGGGGGTAGTAGCCAAGAGACCCAGTACTTC
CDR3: CASTRTGAGGSSQETQYF

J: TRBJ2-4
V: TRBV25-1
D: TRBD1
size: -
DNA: TGTGCCAGCAGTGGACAGGGGGTGGACAAAAACATTCAGTACTTC
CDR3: CASSGQGVDKNIQYF

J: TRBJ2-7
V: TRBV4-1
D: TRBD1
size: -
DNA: TGCGCCAGCAGCCAAGTTTGGACAGGGGACCTCGAGCAGTACTTC
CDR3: CASSQVWTGDLEQYF

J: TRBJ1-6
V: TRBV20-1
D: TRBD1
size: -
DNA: TGCAGTGCTCAACAGGGGGCAGCCCTCCACTTT
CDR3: CSAQQGAALHF

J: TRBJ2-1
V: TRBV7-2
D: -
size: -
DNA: TGTGCCAGCAGCTTAGCAGAGGCTAGCAATGAGCAGTTCTTC
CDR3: CASSLAEASNEQFF

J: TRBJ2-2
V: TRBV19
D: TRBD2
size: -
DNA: TGTGCCAGTAGCGAGACAGCGGGGACCGGGGAGCTGTTTTTT
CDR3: CASSETAGTGELFF

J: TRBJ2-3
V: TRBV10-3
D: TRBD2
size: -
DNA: TGTGCCATCAGTTCCGGGACTAGCGGGAGAGATACGCAGTATTTT
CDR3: CAISSGTSGRDTQYF

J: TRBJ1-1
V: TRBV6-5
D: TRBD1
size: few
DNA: TGTGCCAGCAGGAAGACAGGGGAAAAGGCTTTCTTT
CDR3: CASRKTGEKAFF

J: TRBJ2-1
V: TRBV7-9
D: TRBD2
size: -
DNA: TGTGCCAGCACCCGGGGAACTAGCGGGAACAATGAGCAGTTCTTC
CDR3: CASTRGTSGNNEQFF

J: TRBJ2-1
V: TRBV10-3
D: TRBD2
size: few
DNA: TGTGCCATCAGCGAGAGGGGACTAGCGGGAGGGCATAAATTCTTC
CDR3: CAISERGLAGGHKFF

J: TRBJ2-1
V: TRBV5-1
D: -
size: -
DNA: TGCGCCAGCAGCTCAAACCAGGGCAAGGGGAATGAGCAGTTCTTC
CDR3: CASSSNQGKGNEQFF

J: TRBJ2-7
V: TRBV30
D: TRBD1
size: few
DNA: TGTGCCTGTCCCGGGACAGGGTCCTACGAGCAGTACTTC
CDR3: CACPGTGSYEQYF

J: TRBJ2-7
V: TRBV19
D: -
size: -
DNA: TGTGCCAGTAGTACCGACACTAGCTACGAGCAGTACTTC
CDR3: CASSTDTSYEQYF

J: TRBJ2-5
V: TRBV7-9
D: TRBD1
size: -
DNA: TGTGCCAGTGAGAGGACAGGAGGTGAGACCCAGTACTTC
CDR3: CASERTGGETQYF

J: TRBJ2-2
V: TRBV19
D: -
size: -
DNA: TGTGCCAGTAAACAGGCGAACACCGGGGAGCTGTTTTTT
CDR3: CASKQANTGELFF

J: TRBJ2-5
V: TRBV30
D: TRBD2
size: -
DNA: TGTGCCTGGAGTACGCTAGCGGGAAAGACCCAGTACTTC
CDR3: CAWSTLAGKTQYF

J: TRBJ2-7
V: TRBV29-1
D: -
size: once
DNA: TGCAGCGTTCGTAGAAGCTCCTACGAGCAGTACTTC
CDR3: CSVRRSSYEQYF

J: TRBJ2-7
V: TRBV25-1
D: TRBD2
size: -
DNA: TGTGCCAGCAGTGAATTCGGCGGGAGGGACTACGAGCAGTACTTC
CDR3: CASSEFGGRDYEQYF

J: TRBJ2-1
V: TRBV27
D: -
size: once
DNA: TGTGCCAGCAGTGCGTACTCAGGTGAGCAGTTCTTC
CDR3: CASSAYSGEQFF

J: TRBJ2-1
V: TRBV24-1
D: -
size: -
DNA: TGTGCCACCAGTGCCATGGGACTTCAATCCTACAATGAGCAGTTCTTC
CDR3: CATSAMGLQSYNEQFF

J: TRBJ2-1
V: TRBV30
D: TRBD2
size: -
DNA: TGTGCCTGGAGAAAAACTAGCGGGAGCAATGAGCAGTTCTTC
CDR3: CAWRKTSGSNEQFF

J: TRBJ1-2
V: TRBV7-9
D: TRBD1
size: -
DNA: TGTGCCAGCAGCCCAGCGACAGGGCGGGATGGCTACACCTTC
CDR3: CASSPATGRDGYTF

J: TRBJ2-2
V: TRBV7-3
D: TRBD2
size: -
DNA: TGTGCCAGCAGCTTAATCCCGGGACTAACGAACACCGGGGAGCTGTTTTTT
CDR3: CASSLIPGLTNTGELFF

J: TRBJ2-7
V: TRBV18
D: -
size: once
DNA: TGTGCCAGCTCACCAACACAGACCTACGAGCAGTACTTC
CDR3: CASSPTQTYEQYF

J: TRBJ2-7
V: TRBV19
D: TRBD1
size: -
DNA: TGTGCCAGTAGTATAGGGGACAGGTCGGGCGAGCAGTACTTC
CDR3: CASSIGDRSGEQYF

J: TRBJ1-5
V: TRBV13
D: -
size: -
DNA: TGTGCCAGAGCCCCCTACAGGCAGGACCCGGCTCAGCCCCAGCATTTT
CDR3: CARAPYRQDPAQPQHF

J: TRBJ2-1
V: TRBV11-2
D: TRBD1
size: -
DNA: TGTGCCAGCATCAGGGCAGGGGGCGTCTCCTACAATGAGCAGTTCTTC
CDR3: CASIRAGGVSYNEQFF

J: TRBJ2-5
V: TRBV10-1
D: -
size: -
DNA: TGCGCCAGCAGTGACGGGGAGACCCAGTACTTC
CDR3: CASSDGETQYF

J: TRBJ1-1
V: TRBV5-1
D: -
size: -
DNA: TGCGCCAGCAGCTTGCGGGGGAACACTGAAGCTTTCTTT
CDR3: CASSLRGNTEAFF

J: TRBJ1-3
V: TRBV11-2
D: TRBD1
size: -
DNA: TGTGCCAGCAGCCACAACCAACAGGGGAAAGCCATATATTTT
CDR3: CASSHNQQGKAIYF

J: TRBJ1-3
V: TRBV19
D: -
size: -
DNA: TGTGCCAGTACTCGAACCACAGTCAACTCTGGAAACACCATATATTTT
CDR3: CASTRTTVNSGNTIYF

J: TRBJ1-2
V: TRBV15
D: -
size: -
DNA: TGTGCCACCAGCAGGGCTGCATATACAAACTATGGCTACACCTTC
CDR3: CATSRAAYTNYGYTF

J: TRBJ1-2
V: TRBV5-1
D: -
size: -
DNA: TGCGCCAGCAGCACTGACAGCTATGGCTACACCTTC
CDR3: CASSTDSYGYTF

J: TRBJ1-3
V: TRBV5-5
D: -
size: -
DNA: TGTGCCAGCAGCGTTGCGTTCCTTAGTGCGGGGACTTCTGGAAACACCATATATTTT
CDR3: CASSVAFLSAGTSGNTIYF

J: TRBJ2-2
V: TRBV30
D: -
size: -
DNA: TGTGCCTGGAGTGTGACTCTCGGGGAGCTGTTTTTT
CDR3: CAWSVTLGELFF

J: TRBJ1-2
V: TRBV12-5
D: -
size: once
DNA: TGTGCTAGTGGTTTAGGGCAGGGGTATGGCTACACCTTC
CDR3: CASGLGQGYGYTF

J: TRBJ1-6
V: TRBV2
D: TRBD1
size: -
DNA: TGTGCCAGCAGCGGCCGGGACAGAAATTCACCCCTCCACTTT
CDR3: CASSGRDRNSPLHF

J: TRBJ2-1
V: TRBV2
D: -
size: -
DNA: TGTGCCAGCAGCGTGAGCGGCCCTTCGCGAGAGCAGTTCTTC
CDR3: CASSVSGPSREQFF

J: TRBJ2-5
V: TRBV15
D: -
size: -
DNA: TGTGCCACCAGCAGAGATCAGGGGGGTATGGAGACCCAGTACTTC
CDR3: CATSRDQGGMETQYF

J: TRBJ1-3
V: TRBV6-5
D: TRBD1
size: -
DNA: TGTGCCAGCAGTTACTCGGCAGGGGGCCCTGGAAACACCATATATTTT
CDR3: CASSYSAGGPGNTIYF

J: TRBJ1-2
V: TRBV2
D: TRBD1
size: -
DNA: TGTGCCGGTCAGGGGGTCGGGGACTATGGCTACACCTTC
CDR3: CAGQGVGDYGYTF

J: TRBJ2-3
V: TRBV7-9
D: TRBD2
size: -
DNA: TGTGCCAGCAGCCGGACTAGCGGGAGGACAGATACGCAGTATTTT
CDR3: CASSRTSGRTDTQYF

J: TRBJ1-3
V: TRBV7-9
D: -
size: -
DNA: TGTGCCAGCAGCTTAACCTCGGGGGTTGGTGGAAACACCATATATTTT
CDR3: CASSLTSGVGGNTIYF

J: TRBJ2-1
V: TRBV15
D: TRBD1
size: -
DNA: TGTGCCACCAGCAAGGGGGACAGGGGTTACAATGAGCAGTTCTTC
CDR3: CATSKGDRGYNEQFF